These T cell receptor beta chains were read from a single sample in a study of a mutant IDH1 vaccine in newly diagnosed glioma. The assay was immunoSEQ multiplex PCR, and TCRdb's table has in-frame clones only and misses some. Among tens of thousands of clones listed, approximately 87% were seen once. No antigen has been identified for these receptors. The material was PBMCs, obtained from a glioma patient whose treatment included an IDH1 peptide vaccine. These receptors originate from a man in his forties with glioma. The CDR3 runs from the conserved cysteine through the conserved F or W. Fields, in order: V gene, J gene, CDR3 protein.

TRBV7-6	TRBJ1-4	CASSLGNRGLDEKLFF
TRBV4-3	TRBJ2-1	CASSQYRTSGSYNEQFF
TRBV4-3	TRBJ1-1	CASSQDFVLGPGGPEAFF
TRBV19	TRBJ1-1	CASRVGHGTEAFF
TRBV9	TRBJ1-4	CASSPNWGNEKLFF
TRBV28	TRBJ1-2	CASSSIGQGRNYGYTF
TRBV7-2	TRBJ2-5	CASSSGRGKRTQYF
TRBV12-5	TRBJ2-6	CASGFSGANVLTF
TRBV12-5	TRBJ2-7	CASARAGLAGVLPYEQYF
TRBV6-5	TRBJ1-3	CASRTGIPAGNTIYF
TRBV29-1	TRBJ2-4	CSVGQSGGAKNIQYF
TRBV18	TRBJ2-1	CASSLGTSGRESSYNEQFF
TRBV29-1	TRBJ2-3	CSGGQGLSTDTQYF